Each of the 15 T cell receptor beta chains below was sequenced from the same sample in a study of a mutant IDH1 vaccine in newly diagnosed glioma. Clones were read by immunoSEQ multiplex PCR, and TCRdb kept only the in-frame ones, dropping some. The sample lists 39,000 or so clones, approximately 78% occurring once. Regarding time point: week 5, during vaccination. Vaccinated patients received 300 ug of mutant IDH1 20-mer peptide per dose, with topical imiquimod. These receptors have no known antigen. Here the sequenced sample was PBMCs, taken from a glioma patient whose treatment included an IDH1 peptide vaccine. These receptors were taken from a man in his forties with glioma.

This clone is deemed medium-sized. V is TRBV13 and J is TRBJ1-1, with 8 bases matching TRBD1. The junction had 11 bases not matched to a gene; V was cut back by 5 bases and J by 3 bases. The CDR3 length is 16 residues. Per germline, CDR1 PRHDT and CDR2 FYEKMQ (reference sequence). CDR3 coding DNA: TGTGCCAGCAGCCTCGGGACAGGCCCGATACACACTGAAGCTTTCTTT. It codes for CASSLGTGPIHTEAFF.

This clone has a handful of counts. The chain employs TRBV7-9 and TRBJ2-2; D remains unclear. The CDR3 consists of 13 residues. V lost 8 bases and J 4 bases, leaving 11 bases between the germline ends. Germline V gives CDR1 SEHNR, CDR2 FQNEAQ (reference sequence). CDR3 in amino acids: CASGRLSTGELFF. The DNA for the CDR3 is TGTGCCAGCGGACGGTTGAGCACCGGGGAGCTGTTTTTT.

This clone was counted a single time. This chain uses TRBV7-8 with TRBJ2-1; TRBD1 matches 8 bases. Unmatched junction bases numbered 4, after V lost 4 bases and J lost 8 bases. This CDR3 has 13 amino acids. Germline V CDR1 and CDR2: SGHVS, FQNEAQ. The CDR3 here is CASSWTGIDEQFF. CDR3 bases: TGTGCCAGCAGCTGGACAGGGATCGATGAGCAGTTCTTC.

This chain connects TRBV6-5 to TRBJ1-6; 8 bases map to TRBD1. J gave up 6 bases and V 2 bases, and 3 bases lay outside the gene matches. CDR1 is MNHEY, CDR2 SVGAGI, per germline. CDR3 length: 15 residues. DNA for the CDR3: TGTGCCAGCAGTTACGGGACAGGATTTAATTCACCCCTCCACTTT. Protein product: CASSYGTGFNSPLHF.

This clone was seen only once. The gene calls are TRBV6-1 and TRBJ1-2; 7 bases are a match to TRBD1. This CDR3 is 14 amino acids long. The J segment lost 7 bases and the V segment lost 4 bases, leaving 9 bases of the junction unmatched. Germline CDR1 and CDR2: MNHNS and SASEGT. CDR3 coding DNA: TGTGCCAGCAGTGGCATGACAGGGTTGGCTGGCTACACCTTC. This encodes CASSGMTGLAGYTF.

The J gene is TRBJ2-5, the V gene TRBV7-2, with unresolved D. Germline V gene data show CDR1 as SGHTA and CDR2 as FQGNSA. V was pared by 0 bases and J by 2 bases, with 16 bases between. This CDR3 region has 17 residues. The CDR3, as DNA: TGTGCCAGCAGCTTAGCCTCTGGTACGCGGAGTCAAGAGACCCAGTACTTC. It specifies CASSLASGTRSQETQYF.

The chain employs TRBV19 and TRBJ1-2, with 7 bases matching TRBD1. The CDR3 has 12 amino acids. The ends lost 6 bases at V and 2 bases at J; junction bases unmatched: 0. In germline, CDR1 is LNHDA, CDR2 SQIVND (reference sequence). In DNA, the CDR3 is TGTGCCAGTAGGACAGGGAACTATGGCTACACCTTC. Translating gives CASRTGNYGYTF.

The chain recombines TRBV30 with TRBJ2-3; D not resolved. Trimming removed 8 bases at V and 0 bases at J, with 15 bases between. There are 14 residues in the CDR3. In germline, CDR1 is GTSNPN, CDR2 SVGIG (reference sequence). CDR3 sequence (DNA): TGTGCCGGAACAGAGGACCCCAGCACAGATACGCAGTATTTT. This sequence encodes CAGTEDPSTDTQYF.

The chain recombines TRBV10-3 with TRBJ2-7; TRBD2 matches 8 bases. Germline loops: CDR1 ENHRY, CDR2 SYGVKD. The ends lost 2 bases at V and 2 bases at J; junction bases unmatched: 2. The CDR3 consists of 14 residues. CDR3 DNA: TGTGCCATCAGTGAGACTAGCGGTACCTACGAGCAGTACTTC. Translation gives CAISETSGTYEQYF.

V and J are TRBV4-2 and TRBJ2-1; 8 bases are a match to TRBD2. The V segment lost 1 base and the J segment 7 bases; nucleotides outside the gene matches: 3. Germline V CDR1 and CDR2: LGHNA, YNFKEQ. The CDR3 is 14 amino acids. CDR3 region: CASSQAGGQNEQFF. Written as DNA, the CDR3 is TGTGCCAGCAGCCAAGCGGGGGGGCAGAATGAGCAGTTCTTC.

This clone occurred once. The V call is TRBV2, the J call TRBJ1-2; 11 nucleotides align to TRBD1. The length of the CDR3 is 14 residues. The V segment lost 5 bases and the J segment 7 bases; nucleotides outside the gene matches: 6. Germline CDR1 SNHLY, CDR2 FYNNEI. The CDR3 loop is CASSRGQGDGGYTF. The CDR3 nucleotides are TGTGCCAGCAGTCGGGGACAGGGGGACGGTGGCTACACCTTC.

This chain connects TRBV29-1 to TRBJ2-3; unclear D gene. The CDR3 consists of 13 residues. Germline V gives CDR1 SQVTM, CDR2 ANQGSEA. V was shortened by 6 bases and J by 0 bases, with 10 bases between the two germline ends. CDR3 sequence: CSVMLGSTDTQYF. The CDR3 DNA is TGCAGCGTCATGTTGGGGAGCACAGATACGCAGTATTTT.

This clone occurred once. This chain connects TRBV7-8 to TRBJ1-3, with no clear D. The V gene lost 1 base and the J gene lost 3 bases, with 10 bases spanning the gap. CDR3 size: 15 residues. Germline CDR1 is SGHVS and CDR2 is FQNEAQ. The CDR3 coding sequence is TGTGCCAGCAGCTTAGGCTCGGGCATTGGAAACACCATATATTTT. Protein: CASSLGSGIGNTIYF.

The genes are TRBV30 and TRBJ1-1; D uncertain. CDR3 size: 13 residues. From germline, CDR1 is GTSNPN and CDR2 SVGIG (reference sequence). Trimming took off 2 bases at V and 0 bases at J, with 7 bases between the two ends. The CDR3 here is CAWSMTVNTEAFF. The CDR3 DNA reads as TGTGCCTGGAGTATGACGGTGAACACTGAAGCTTTCTTT.

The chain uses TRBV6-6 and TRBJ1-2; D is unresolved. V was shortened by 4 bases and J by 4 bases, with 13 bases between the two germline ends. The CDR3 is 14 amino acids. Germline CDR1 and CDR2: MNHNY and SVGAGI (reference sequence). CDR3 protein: CASSLKLVSYGYTF. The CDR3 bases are TGTGCCAGCAGTTTGAAACTGGTTTCCTATGGCTACACCTTC.